The 11 T cell receptor beta chains reported below all come from one sample, sequenced in a study of shared clonotypes between healthy human individuals (dated by TCRdb to the early 2020s). Library preparation employed the immunoSEQ multiplex PCR assay. TCRdb re-hosts the immuneACCESS table, in-frame sequences only. Its copies lack some clones; in the studies checked, an unresolved V gene accounts for under half of them, and the cause for the rest is not known. The sample table lists roughly 2.5 million clones, more than 80% of them with a count of one. The ten largest clonotypes hold about 0.13% of the sample. Input material: naive CD4+ T cells sorted from blood. The sample's cell subset or site label is to be understood as: CD45RA+ positively selected. These receptors all stem from a man younger than 30 in good health.

The chain recombines TRBV4-1 with TRBJ2-5, with D perhaps matching TRBD2 (5 bases). CDR1 MGHRA and CDR2 YSYEKL come from the germline V gene. CDR3 length: 15 amino acids. V gave up 1 base and J gave up 5 bases, with 14 bases separating them. The DNA of the CDR3 is TGCGCCAGCAGCCAAGGAGGGCCTGGGGTGGAGACCCAGTACTTC. Translating it yields CASSQGGPGVETQYF.

The genes are TRBV10-3 and TRBJ2-5; 10 positions match TRBD2. CDR3 length: 16 amino acids. V shed 3 bases, J shed 4 bases, and the junction held 8 bases outside the gene matches. Germline V lookup: CDR1 ENHRY, CDR2 SYGVKD. CDR3 residues: CAISDGGTSVGETQYF. The CDR3 DNA reads as TGTGCCATCAGTGACGGCGGGACTAGCGTTGGAGAGACCCAGTACTTC.

The rearrangement uses TRBV19 and TRBJ1-5, with 7 bases aligning to TRBD1. The trim removed 7 bases at V and 5 bases at J, leaving 8 bases unmatched. The CDR3 has 14 residues. Germline-derived CDR1 and CDR2 are LNHDA and SQIVND (reference sequence). CDR3 bases: TGTGCCAGTACCCCACAGGGGTCTCATCAGCCCCAGCATTTT. It specifies CASTPQGSHQPQHF.

This chain joins TRBV7-2 and TRBJ2-6, with a weak D call TRBD1 (6 bases). CDR1 SGHTA and CDR2 FQGNSA come from the germline V gene. The CDR3 has 18 residues. Trimming took off 2 bases at V and 0 bases at J, with 14 bases between the two ends. The CDR3 nucleotides read TGTGCCAGCAGCTTAACCGGGACAAGACTCTCTGGGGCCAACGTCCTGACTTTC. It is translated as CASSLTGTRLSGANVLTF.

As DNA, the CDR3 is TGCGCCAGCAGCCAAGATCGGCCCTTCAGGGGGCGCGGGGAGCTGTTTTTT. It codes for CASSQDRPFRGRGELFF. The V and J genes are TRBV4-3 and TRBJ2-2; 8 nucleotides line up with TRBD1. Germline CDR1 reads LGHNA; CDR2 reads YSLEER. The CDR3 runs 17 residues. J lost 7 bases, V lost 0 bases, and 10 bases had no gene match.

This clone was seen just once. The rearrangement links TRBV7-9 to TRBJ1-4; D possibly corresponds to TRBD1 (6 bases). The germline V gene encodes CDR1 SEHNR and CDR2 FQNEAQ (reference sequence). V lost 2 bases and J 13 bases, leaving 11 bases between the germline ends. The CDR3 has 12 amino acids. The DNA of the CDR3 is TGTGCCAGCAGCTTAACACAGGGAGGACTGTTTTTT. This translates into CASSLTQGGLFF.

The gene calls are TRBV11-3 and TRBJ1-2; tentative D call: TRBD1 (5 bases). Looked up from germline, CDR1 is SGHNT and CDR2 is YENEEA. The CDR3 extends over 14 amino acids. CDR3 in DNA: TGTGCTATCCCCACCCCACTCTACGGGGGTGGCTACACCTTC. Protein: CAIPTPLYGGGYTF.

This chain joins TRBV20-1 and TRBJ2-1; perhaps TRBD1 as D (5 bases). V was cut by 4 bases and J by 5 bases, with 6 bases left in between. The CDR3 runs to 11 residues. The germline gives CDR1 DFQATT, CDR2 SNEGSKA (reference sequence). CDR3 sequence: CSATRDNEQFF. In DNA form, the CDR3 reads TGCAGTGCTACCAGGGACAATGAGCAGTTCTTC.

J is TRBJ2-2 and V is TRBV30; 11 bases fit TRBD2. Germline assignment: CDR1 GTSNPN and CDR2 SVGIG (reference sequence). The V and J ends lost 1 base and 0 bases, in that order; junction bases with no gene match: 7. This CDR3 comprises 18 residues. Here the CDR3 reads CAWSGGLAVKANTGELFF. In DNA, the CDR3 is TGTGCCTGGAGTGGGGGACTAGCGGTTAAAGCGAACACCGGGGAGCTGTTTTTT.

This sequence joins TRBV10-3 and TRBJ2-5; 12 bases are shared with TRBD2. Germline lookup yields CDR1 ENHRY and CDR2 SYGVKD. This CDR3 is 15 amino acids long. Unmatched junction bases numbered 5, after V lost 6 bases and J lost 3 bases. CDR3 sequence: CAISELAGGKETQYF. CDR3 coding DNA: TGTGCCATCAGCGAGCTAGCGGGAGGGAAAGAGACCCAGTACTTC.

This chain links TRBV7-9 with TRBJ2-5; possible D gene TRBD1, 5 bases. V was pared by 2 bases and J by 3 bases, with 13 bases between. CDR3 length: 15 residues. Germline V CDR1 and CDR2: SEHNR, FQNEAQ (reference sequence). The CDR3 reads CASSLLSGREETQYF. The CDR3 nucleotides read TGTGCCAGCAGCTTATTGAGTGGCAGGGAAGAGACCCAGTACTTC.